The present T cell receptor (beta chain) was sequenced within a study of blood T cell repertoires in COVID-19. Method: immunoSEQ multiplex PCR; TCRdb's copy keeps in-frame clones and lacks some. The sample has 200,000 to 300,000 clones, approximately 91% seen once; the top ten hold around 2.6%. The CDR3 runs to 16 residues. Per germline, CDR1 KGHDR and CDR2 SFDVKD. V lost 7 bases, J lost 5 bases, and 20 bases lay in between. Seattle patient enrollment occurred during active infection, with longitudinal follow-up thereafter. The chain recombines TRBV24-1 with TRBJ2-1, with D perhaps matching TRBD2 (7 bases). This clonotype was sampled from a person between 18 and 30 years old with COVID-19, enrolled during active disease. The specimen was peripheral blood. CDR3 nucleotides: TGTGCCACCAGCCCTATCAGGGGAGGGCCCAACAATGAGCAGTTCTTC. This encodes CATSPIRGGPNNEQFF.